This T cell receptor beta chain was documented in a study of T cell responses to AZD1222 COVID-19 vaccine. Study outcomes and limitations: The donor cohort was predominantly white British with a female majority, and clonal diversity may have been underestimated.

Regarding this clone: What it binds is not known.

The CDR3 covers 15 residues. Germline CDR1 MRHNA, CDR2 SNTAGT. Trimming at V came to 5 bases and at J to 2 bases, leaving 4 bases not matched to a gene. Some clones are missing from TCRdb's copy, which holds only in-frame ones; the method was immunoSEQ multiplex PCR. The sample has about 140,000 clones; about 90% are singletons. Sequences were derived from peripheral blood, sampled 28 days after the second AZD1222 dose. The rearrangement uses TRBV6-4 and TRBJ1-2; 11 bases are shared with TRBD1. This TCR was recovered from an adult who received the AZD1222 COVID-19 vaccine. This chain's CDR3 is CASSSGTGGNYGYTF. The CDR3 DNA sequence: TGTGCCAGCAGTTCCGGGACAGGGGGAAACTATGGCTACACCTTC.